This T cell receptor beta chain stems from a study of CD8+CD57+ T cells in acquired aplastic anemia. Study at large: Sorting CD4+ and CD8+ cells gave DNA averaging approximately 3 ug. Among healthy donors, CD4+ cells averaged about 9.9 million reads. Findings of the study overall: Overlap between patients and controls comprised about 28 CD8+ CDR3 sequences. Patients and healthy controls showed no significant CD8+ Simpson's diversity difference.

Comments on this clonotype: The antigen is unknown.

The template used for profiling TCR beta VDJ and CDR3 was genomic DNA. TCRdb reprocessed the reads with MiXCR, giving one entry per CDR3 protein. The sample has some 42,000 distinct CDR3 sequences, about two thirds seen once; the top ten hold 20% to 25%. This TCR was sampled from a human donor in good health, serving as a control. Sequencing input: sorted CD4+, CD8+, or CD8+CD57+ T cells (not recorded which) from PBMCs.

The CDR3 protein is CASSRYVTDTQYF. CDR3 nucleotides: TGTGCCAGCAGCCGTTACGTCACAGATACGCAGTATTTT. V usage is TRBV11-2 and J usage is TRBJ2-3; no firm D call. Germline assignment: CDR1 SGHAT and CDR2 FQNNGV. V was cut by 5 bases and J by 2 bases, with 8 bases left in between. This CDR3 is built from 13 residues.